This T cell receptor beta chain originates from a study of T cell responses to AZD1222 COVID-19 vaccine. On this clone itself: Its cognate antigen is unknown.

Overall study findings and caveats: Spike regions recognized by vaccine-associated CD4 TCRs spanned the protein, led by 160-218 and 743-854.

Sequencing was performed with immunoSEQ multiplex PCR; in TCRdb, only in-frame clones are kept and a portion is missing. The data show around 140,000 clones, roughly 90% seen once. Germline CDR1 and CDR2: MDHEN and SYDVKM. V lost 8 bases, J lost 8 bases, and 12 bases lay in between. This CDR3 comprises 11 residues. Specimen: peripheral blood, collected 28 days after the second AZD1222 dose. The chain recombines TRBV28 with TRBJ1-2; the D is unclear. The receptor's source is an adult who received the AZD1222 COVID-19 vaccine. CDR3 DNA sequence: TGTGCCAGCGGTTCGGAAAAAGGCTACACCTTC. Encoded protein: CASGSEKGYTF.